Below are 9 T cell receptor beta chains sequenced from a single sample in a study of cytomegalovirus exposure and HLA in healthy donors. Researchers ran the PCR with 60 Vbeta and 13 Jbeta primers. Assay: immunoSEQ multiplex PCR; the TCRdb copy retains only in-frame clones and omits some. Counted here are roughly 130,000 clones, about 74% occurring once; the ten biggest clones make up 5.8%. The sequenced sample consisted of PBMCs. These receptors all stem from a woman aged 45 to 65 in good health and CMV-seropositive.

The CDR3 reads CASRPGQGTITEAFF. In DNA form, the CDR3 reads TGTGCCAGCAGACCCGGACAGGGGACAATCACTGAAGCTTTCTTT. V and J are TRBV11-3 and TRBJ1-1; 9 bases line up with TRBD1. The CDR3 spans 15 residues. The V gene's germline CDR1 is SGHNT and CDR2 YENEEA. V was pared by 6 bases and J by 4 bases, with 9 bases of the junction left unmatched. The variable domain in full, with the rest retrieved from reference TRBV11-3 and TRBJ1-1, is EAGVVQSPRYKIIEKKQPVAFWCNPISGHNTLYWYLQNLGQGPELLIRYENEEAVDDSQLPKDRFSAERLKGVDSTLKIQPAELGDSAVYLCASRPGQGTITEAFFGQGTRLTVV.

This clone showed up just a few times. The CDR3 is CASSSGTFTDTQYF. Written as DNA, the CDR3 is TGTGCCAGCAGCTCGGGGACTTTCACAGATACGCAGTATTTT. The chain employs TRBV7-2 and TRBJ2-3; TRBD2 might be the D (6 bases). The V gene lost 4 bases and the J gene lost 2 bases, with 10 bases spanning the gap. Germline assignment: CDR1 SGHTA and CDR2 FQGNSA. The CDR3 has 14 amino acids.

The chain carries TRBV9 and TRBJ1-4; 7 bases fit TRBD1. Trimming took 8 bases from V and 7 from J; bases not matched to a gene: 8. This CDR3 region has 13 residues. Germline-derived CDR1 and CDR2 are SGDLS and YYNGEE. CDR3 nucleotide sequence: TGTGCCAGTTCTCCAGGGGGTCGTGAAAAACTGTTTTTT. This sequence encodes CASSPGGREKLFF. The whole variable domain, remainder taken from reference TRBV9 and TRBJ1-4, is DSGVTQTPKHLITATGQRVTLRCSPRSGDLSVYWYQQSLDQGLQFLIQYYNGEERAKGNILERFSAQQFPDLHSELNLSSLELGDSALYFCASSPGGREKLFFGSGTQLSVL.

The chain employs TRBV18 and TRBJ2-7, with D possibly TRBD1 on 6 matching bases. CDR1 and CDR2 (germline): KGHSH, LQKENI. Trimming removed 1 base from V and 9 bases from J, with 13 bases in between. This CDR3 is 13 amino acids long. CDR3 protein: CASSPLDSVGQYF. The CDR3, as DNA: TGTGCCAGCTCACCACTGGACAGTGTTGGGCAGTACTTC.

This chain uses TRBV9 with TRBJ2-3; no clear D gene. This CDR3 region has 15 residues. Per the germline V gene, CDR1 is SGDLS and CDR2 is YYNGEE. Trimming cost V 0 bases and J 4 bases, with 12 bases left between them. CDR3 DNA: TGTGCCAGCAGCGTAGACTCGGGTGGGTCAGATACGCAGTATTTT. It codes for CASSVDSGGSDTQYF.

V gene TRBV19 combines with J gene TRBJ1-2; D call uncertain. The length of the CDR3 is 10 residues. CDR1 and CDR2 from the germline V gene are LNHDA and SQIVND (reference sequence). Deletions cut 9 bases from V and 11 bases from J, with 13 bases between. The CDR3 nucleotides read TGTGCCAGCTTCGACACGAGTTACACCTTC. Translating gives CASFDTSYTF.

The V and J genes are TRBV4-1 and TRBJ2-1; tentatively, D is TRBD1 (7 bases). The CDR3 has 14 amino acids. The ends were cut back, 4 bases at V and 9 bases at J, with 16 bases in the middle. Per the germline V gene, CDR1 is MGHRA and CDR2 is YSYEKL. The CDR3 region is CASSLSQGGGEQFF. The CDR3 nucleotides read TGCGCCAGCAGCCTAAGTCAGGGGGGAGGTGAGCAGTTCTTC.

V and J are TRBV7-2 and TRBJ2-3, with D maybe TRBD1 (6 bases). This CDR3 comprises 14 residues. From germline, CDR1 is SGHTA and CDR2 FQGNSA. Trimming took off 5 bases at V and 6 bases at J, with 15 bases between the two ends. The CDR3 DNA reads TGTGCCAGCAGCCAACAGGGCGCGAGGGATACGCAGTATTTT. Protein product: CASSQQGARDTQYF.

V gene TRBV6-5 combines with J gene TRBJ1-1; TRBD1 agrees at 8 bases. V trimming: 2 bases; J trimming: 5 bases; junction bases outside the gene matches: 7. From germline, CDR1 is MNHEY and CDR2 SVGAGI. The length of the CDR3 is 15 residues. The CDR3 DNA reads as TGTGCCAGCAGTTACCCCGGACAGGGCCTTACTGAAGCTTTCTTT. Translating it yields CASSYPGQGLTEAFF.